Sequencing of this T cell receptor (beta chain) was carried out in a study of beta chain features in type 1 diabetes (dated by TCRdb to 2017 to 2018). Concerning the study at large: Patients and healthy donors did not differ in mean age, gender distribution, total cell number or subset yield. Across all samples, 90 million to 130 million sorted cells were examined, and cell number per subset correlated strongly with RNA yield. Whereas all 30 or so donors provided naive and central memory subsets, regulatory and stem cell-like memory subsets were isolated from just 8 patients and roughly 8 healthy donors. In the study, recently diagnosed type 1 diabetes patients and matched healthy donors were compared on the TCRB repertoires of their sorted circulating CD4+ T cell subsets.

There are a few counts of this clone. What this receptor recognizes is not known. Nothing much larger sits one base from this clone, and base qualities are not available. Broader findings and caveats from the paper: PCR might favor shorter templates, but patient and control samples were amplified and corrected together, so any skew would affect both groups equally. Type 1 diabetes patients showed a moderate but significant shortening of TCRB CDR3 length in all four CD4+ subsets. Because small numbers of individuals were included in the HLA sub-analyses, any influence of HLA type on TCRB rearrangement was left unresolved. Naive, central memory and regulatory TCRB repertoires appeared more similar among patients than among healthy donors. Sequencing cDNA rather than genomic DNA could over-represent highly expressing activated cells, although activation and CD3 levels did not differ between groups. At VDJ recombination sites, type 1 diabetes patients had fewer insertions and more deleted nucleotides, which implies abnormalities in thymic rearrangement.

The entire isolated RNA was reverse transcribed using the High Capacity cDNA Reverse Transcription Kit, and thus expressed TCRB transcripts were sequenced. Deep immunoSEQ sequencing was performed on naive, central memory and regulatory T cell samples, with an average of roughly 3.5 million total reads per sample. After sorted cells were lysed in RLT buffer, RNA was extracted with DNase-treated RNeasy Micro or Mini kits, with the choice depending on cell number. To prevent cross-contamination, every cell subset was processed on its own, while patient and healthy donor samples were processed together. The immunoSEQ multiplex PCR was used to amplify TCRB sequences from cDNA, yielding 87-bp fragments that span the CDR3 region. The amplicons were sequenced using the Illumina HiSeq platform. On the authors' methods: Synthetic template baselines were used to correct PCR bias computationally, reads within Hamming distance 2 were collapsed together, and singletons that could not be merged were discarded. Reads were aligned to IMGT to assign V, D and J genes, CDR3 length, and insertions or deletions at six rearrangement sites. Within each subset, clonotype counts were normalized to the number of sorted cells before true diversity and Gini coefficients were calculated with the tcR R package. Repertoire sharing was quantified using the overlap coefficient calculated on TCRB nucleotide sequences. Out-of-frame TCRB sequences from naive cells were analyzed to stand in for the pre-selection repertoire. The immuneACCESS repertoire file appears here via TCRdb, limited to in-frame rearrangements. These files lack a portion of the clones; in checked studies, under half of the deficit traces to unresolved V genes, and the cause of the others is not known. The DNA was the basis for D and trimming; V, J and clone size are from that table. The sample contains 600,000 to 700,000 clones, around 15% of them found a single time. Of the sample, about 0.02% falls within the top ten clones.

A single peripheral blood draw of around 120 mL on average was collected from each donor into heparinised tubes. Using a panel that included CD45RO, CCR7, CD25, CD127, CD95 and CD27, naive, central memory, regulatory and stem cell-like memory CD4+ T cells were sorted on a BD FACSAria II. Purity was above 95% for every sorted population. PBMCs were isolated right away by Lymphoprep density gradient centrifugation and were stained directly, without culture. To minimize batch effects, samples were stained and sorted in pairs, one healthy donor with one patient per experiment. This TCR was recovered from a man between 18 and 29 years old with type 1 diabetes. Material for sequencing was naive CD4+ T cells from blood. The sample's cell subset or site, from its label and the paper: true naive CD4+ T cells.

The CDR3 protein sequence reads: CASSAGLSYNEQFF. In nucleotides, the sequence is TGTGCCAGTAGTGCGGGTCTTTCCTACAATGAGCAGTTCTTC. The chain couples TRBV19 to TRBJ2-1; TRBD2 might be the D gene, on 5 matching bases. There are 14 amino acids in the CDR3, from cysteine to phenylalanine inclusive. The kept DNA is CDR3 alone, 42 bases in frame from the first base. The germline V gene (reference sequence) specifies LNHDA as CDR1 and SQIVND as CDR2. V loses 5 bases of germline sequence and J loses 1 base, and the interval between the two ends is 9 bases. This CDR3, with the reference TRBV19 and TRBJ2-1 proteins standing in past its ends, gives the full variable domain DGGITQSPKYLFRKEGQNVTLSCEQNLNHDAMYWYRQDPGQGLRLIYYSQIVNDFQKGDIAEGYSVSREKKESFPLTVTSAQKNPTAFYLCASSAGLSYNEQFFGPGTRLTVL.